This T cell receptor beta chain was recorded in a study of T cells in Graves' hyperthyroidism and ophthalmopathy (dated by TCRdb to the late 2010s). About the full investigation: Peripheral blood was collected at initial diagnosis, before any treatment. The paper describes TCR Vbeta CDR3 sequencing of 135 peripheral blood samples, made up of 43 ophthalmopathy patients, more than 70 hyperthyroidism patients and roughly 17 progressor patients. After sampling, hyperthyroidism patients received methimazole starting at 30 mg daily, and ophthalmopathy patients received high-dose intravenous methylprednisolone. TCR V-J signatures able to tell the groups apart were searched for in a discovery cohort of 100 patients, of whom more than 40 had Graves' ophthalmopathy and about 60 had stable Graves' hyperthyroidism. For training and testing, the roughly 97 patients in the discovery cohort were randomly divided in a 7:3 ratio. An independent validation cohort of under 20 hyperthyroidism patients and about 16 patients who later progressed to ophthalmopathy tested prospective prediction of ophthalmopathy. The study also compared thyroid tissue and blood T-cell repertoires from several Graves' hyperthyroidism patients. On the study overall, not on this receptor specifically: In validation, the model predicted progression to ophthalmopathy a median of 6.5 months before onset, with 65% to 71% sensitivity and roughly 77% specificity. A model built on a 13 V-J signature distinguished ophthalmopathy from stable hyperthyroidism, reaching over 85% sensitivity and 81% to 83% specificity in cross-validation and 80%/75% in testing. Sample size was not statistically predetermined, and investigators were not blinded to group allocation. Most expanded thyroid clonotypes (frequency above 0.001) were also detected in blood, a finding suggesting that blood repertoires may reflect thyroid immune responses.

The TCR beta CDR3 regions were amplified from RNA transcripts. The TCR CDR3 was subjected to a first round of RT-PCR using the HTBI primer set and the Qiagen OneStep RT-PCR kit. Libraries were constructed in a second round of multiplex PCR, after which size selection and purification were performed. Paired-end sequencing of the libraries was performed with 100 bp reads on an Illumina HiSeq2000. On the study's bioinformatics: Raw data were processed with SOAPnuke, discarding reads with adapters, uncalled bases, mean Phred below 15, or no exact constant-primer or identifier match. High-quality paired reads were merged with COPE v1.2.5, and unique nucleotide sequences were defined as clonotypes. MiTCR v1.1 was used to align the clonotypes against IMGT TRBV, TRBD and TRBJ reference segments. The analysis was restricted to V-J combinations with a frequency above 0.0001, which together covered over 99% of the repertoires. The TCS score was defined as F50 (clonal expansion) divided by E x V (chaos), with BLOSUM62-based TCRdist calculated between CDR3 peptides within each V-J. Welch's t-statistics and random forest reduced roughly 540 V-J features to under 15, which were used in a naive Bayes classifier (R e1071). The Morisita-Horn index was used to measure how similar the thyroid and blood repertoires were. The public reads were run again by TCRdb, first through fastp at Q25 and then through MiXCR, and only productive beta chains were kept. Each entry is one CDR3 protein sequence, shown with its most common DNA and genes. The V and J calls and clone size come from TCRdb's table, not from the authors' own analysis. For this sample the table gives roughly 710,000 distinct CDR3 sequences, of which 30% to 40% were detected only once. Together, the top ten hold around 29% of the sample.

A patient counted as having stable Graves' hyperthyroidism if no progression to ophthalmopathy occurred over 18 months of follow-up. Hyperthyroidism patients were newly diagnosed, had a disease duration of under 2 months, and were aged 18 to 65 years. Exclusion was applied to patients with uncontrolled infections, other autoimmune diseases, pregnancy or lactation. Diagnoses were based on clinical symptoms, serum thyroxine and TRAb, thyroid ultrasound and orbital computed tomography. PBMCs were isolated from 8 to 10 ml of fresh peripheral blood by Ficoll-Paque density gradient centrifugation. Total RNA was extracted with Trizol reagent, and quality was checked on an Agilent 2100 Bioanalyzer. CDR3 length: 15 amino acids, cysteine to phenylalanine. Solely the CDR3 DNA is kept, with 45 bases framed from the first base. The V and J ends are trimmed by 7 bases and 6 bases, leaving 19 bases between them. In the germline V gene (reference sequence), CDR1 corresponds to LNHDA and CDR2 to SQIVND.

This clonotype was detected ten times or more. It has no known antigen specificity. No base-level quality is on record; no much larger clone is a single base apart. The V and J segments used are TRBV19 and TRBJ1-5; the D gene is perhaps TRBD1, on 5 matching bases. Sequenced: blood. The TCR originated in a woman between 40 and 50 years old with Graves' hyperthyroidism. The bases read TGTGCCAGTACTCGGCGCAGGGAAGGAGGTCAGCCCCAGCATTTT. The resulting protein is CASTRRREGGQPQHF.